This entry is about one TCR beta chain. TCRdb itself ran the reads through MiXCR, one entry per CDR3 protein. The table has a few hundred thousand distinct CDR3 sequences, about a quarter seen once. The entry originates in a study of T cell repertoires in cytomegalovirus infection. The CDR3 has 15 amino acids. V dropped 4 bases and J dropped 2 bases, with 15 bases sitting between them. Germline CDR1 and CDR2: SSHAT and FNYEAQ (reference sequence). Specimen: PBMCs. The sequence was obtained from a human donor in good health (CMV status not recorded). Some clones in this sample may be carry-over from other donors' samples. This chain links TRBV7-7 with TRBJ2-7, with a tentative D call TRBD1 (7 bases). The CDR3 nucleotides read TGTGCCAGCAGCTCGGGGGTAGGGGGCCCCTACGAGCAGTACTTC. It yields the protein CASSSGVGGPYEQYF.